The 13 T cell receptor beta chains below all came from one sample that was sequenced in a study of human T cells and chemical hapten exposure. Sample time point: patch test 1, 2 weeks after DPC sensitization. Treatment given: therapeutic diphenylcyclopropenone sensitization with weekly scalp DPC. TCRdb fed the RACE reads into MiXCR, producing one record per CDR3 protein. The table lists approximately 80,000 distinct CDR3 sequences, around 7.8% of them singletons. Sequencing was performed on whole blood, taken in connection with sensitization to the hapten diphenylcyclopropenone (DPC). The source of these receptors is a young woman with alopecia areata. Some clones in this sample may be carry-over from other donors' samples.

This clonotype was found many times. The chain links TRBV2 to TRBJ1-1; D gene uncertain. CDR3 length: 13 residues. Trimming cost V 3 bases and J 7 bases, with 12 bases left between them. Germline V gene sequence: CDR1 SNHLY, CDR2 FYNNEI. CDR3 in amino acids: CASSEAHLFEAFF. Here the CDR3 DNA reads TGTGCCAGCAGTGAGGCTCACCTTTTTGAAGCTTTCTTT.

This clonotype was detected a few times. The rearrangement joins TRBV30 to TRBJ2-2; D not certain. The germline V and J ends were trimmed by 0 bases and 7 bases, with 15 bases remaining between them. Germline loops: CDR1 GTSNPN, CDR2 SVGIG (reference sequence). This CDR3 is built from 15 residues. CDR3 sequence (DNA): TGTGCCTGGAGTGTACGTTTAGGGAATGGCGGGGAGCTGTTTTTT. Its protein is CAWSVRLGNGGELFF.

This clonotype appeared many times. The V call is TRBV9, the J call TRBJ2-6; possible D gene TRBD1, 6 bases. Trimming removed 0 bases at V and 0 bases at J, with 7 bases between. CDR3 length: 16 amino acids. Germline V CDR1 and CDR2: SGDLS, YYNGEE. In nucleotides, the CDR3 is TGTGCCAGCAGCGTAGGGACAGCCTCTGGGGCCAACGTCCTGACTTTC. Translated, it gives CASSVGTASGANVLTF.

This clonotype occurred many times. The genes are TRBV5-1 and TRBJ2-5; D not resolved. Trimming left V 0 bases short and J 7 bases short, with 7 bases between. The CDR3 contains 12 residues. Germline CDR1 SGHRS, CDR2 YFSETQ. The CDR3 is CASSLESGTQYF. CDR3 bases: TGCGCCAGCAGCTTGGAATCGGGGACCCAGTACTTC.

Notes on this clonotype: One end of the junction does not line up with germline, which may come from a read error. The CDR3 DNA reads TGCGCCAACAGCTTACTGACGGAGAACACTGAAGCTTTCTTT. Its translation is CANSLLTENTEAFF. The rearrangement joins TRBV5-1 to TRBJ1-1, with D unresolved. The CDR3 spans 14 residues. Per germline, CDR1 SGHRS and CDR2 YFSETQ.

The table lists this clonotype with many counts. The V call is TRBV7-3, the J call TRBJ1-1, with D unclear. Looked up from germline, CDR1 is SGHTA and CDR2 is FQGTGA. Trimming removed 8 bases at V and 3 bases at J, with 19 bases between. The CDR3 has 15 amino acids. CDR3 bases: TGTGCCAGCTCCCAGAGCGGGTCGGTACACACTGAAGCTTTCTTT. Protein product: CASSQSGSVHTEAFF.

This clonotype was counted a few times. The chain combines TRBV3-1 with TRBJ1-2, with D perhaps matching TRBD1 (6 bases). The germline V gene encodes CDR1 LGHDT and CDR2 YNNKEL (reference sequence). V was trimmed by 0 bases and J by 8 bases, leaving 13 bases between them. This CDR3 region has 14 residues. The CDR3 sequence is CASSQDLQGRGYTF. The CDR3 DNA reads TGTGCCAGCAGCCAAGATTTACAGGGTCGCGGCTACACCTTC.

The rearrangement joins TRBV12-3 or TRBV12-4 to TRBJ2-1; D gene unclear. The CDR3 runs to 15 residues. The V end was cut by 3 bases, the J end by 1 base, with 10 bases between. CDR3 residues: CASSFSTLSYNEQFF. CDR3 nucleotides: TGTGCCAGCAGTTTTTCCACCCTGTCCTACAATGAGCAGTTCTTC.

This clonotype has only a few counts. The chain joins TRBV12-3 or TRBV12-4 to TRBJ1-2; D call uncertain. V was pared by 6 bases and J by 6 bases, with 17 bases between. There are 14 residues in the CDR3. The CDR3 DNA reads as TGTGCCAGCAGCCGTACCTACCGATACGATGGCTACACCTTC. Translating gives CASSRTYRYDGYTF.

Many counts were recorded for this clonotype. The gene calls are TRBV7-9 and TRBJ1-2, with a weak D call TRBD1 (6 bases). The germline V gene has CDR1 SEHNR and CDR2 FQNEAQ (reference sequence). V was pared by 0 bases and J by 3 bases, with 14 bases between. The CDR3 spans 16 residues. DNA for the CDR3: TGTGCCAGCAGCTTAGCTCCCGGGGGCGACGACTATGGCTACACCTTC. Its translation is CASSLAPGGDDYGYTF. The full variable domain, with the rest looked up from reference TRBV7-9 and TRBJ1-2, is DTGVSQNPRHKITKRGQNVTFRCDPISEHNRLYWYRQTLGQGPEFLTYFQNEAQLEKSRLLSDRFSAERPKGSFSTLEIQRTEQGDSAMYLCASSLAPGGDDYGYTFGSGTRLTVV.

This clonotype was observed a handful of times. The chain links TRBV19 to TRBJ2-7; tentatively, D is TRBD1 (6 bases). The CDR3 length is 14 residues. Trimming took off 5 bases at V and 6 bases at J, with 17 bases between the two ends. From germline, CDR1 is LNHDA and CDR2 SQIVND (reference sequence). In DNA, the CDR3 is TGTGCCAGTAGTTCCGGGACACCTATCGGCGAGCAGTACTTC. This translates into CASSSGTPIGEQYF.

This clonotype came up a few times. The V and J genes are TRBV4-1 and TRBJ2-1; D is possibly TRBD2 (5 bases). Per the germline V gene, CDR1 is MGHRA and CDR2 is YSYEKL. The CDR3 runs 15 residues. V lost 0 bases and J lost 7, with 13 bases in between. Here the CDR3 reads CASSQDRGLLNEQFF. Written as DNA, the CDR3 is TGCGCCAGCAGCCAAGATAGAGGACTCCTAAATGAGCAGTTCTTC.

This clonotype is a singleton in its sample. The gene calls are TRBV6-6 and TRBJ1-1; 11 positions match TRBD1. V trimming: 5 bases; J trimming: 2 bases; junction bases outside the gene matches: 4. Germline values: CDR1 MNHNY, CDR2 SVGAGI (reference sequence). The CDR3 loop spans 15 amino acids. The CDR3 sequence is CASSQGQGGNTEAFF. The CDR3 nucleotides are TGTGCCAGCAGTCAGGGACAGGGGGGCAACACTGAAGCTTTCTTT.